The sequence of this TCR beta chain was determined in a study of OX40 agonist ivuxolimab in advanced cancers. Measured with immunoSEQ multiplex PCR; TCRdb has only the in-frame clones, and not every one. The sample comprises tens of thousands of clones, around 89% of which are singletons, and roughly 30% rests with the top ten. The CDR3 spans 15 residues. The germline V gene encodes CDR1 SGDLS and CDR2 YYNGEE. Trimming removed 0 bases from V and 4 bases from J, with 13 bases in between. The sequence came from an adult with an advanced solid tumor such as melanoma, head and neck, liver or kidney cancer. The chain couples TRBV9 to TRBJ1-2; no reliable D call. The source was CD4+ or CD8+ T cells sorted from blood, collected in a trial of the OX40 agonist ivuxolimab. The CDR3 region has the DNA TGTGCCAGCAGCGTAGGATTTGTGGGAGTCTATGGCTACACCTTC. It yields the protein CASSVGFVGVYGYTF.